The 25 T cell receptor beta chains in this list originate from one sample, sequenced in a study of shared clonotypes between healthy human individuals. Here immunoSEQ multiplex PCR was the method, and the copy in TCRdb shows in-frame clones only, minus some. The profile shows some 1 million clones, roughly 80% of them singletons. The sequencing input was memory CD4+ T cells sorted from blood. Subset in this sample: CD45RA-negative fraction. The receptors shown here come from a young man in good health.

J is TRBJ1-2 and V is TRBV7-9; D is perhaps TRBD1 (5 bases). Germline V CDR1 and CDR2: SEHNR, FQNEAQ (reference sequence). Trimming pared 5 bases from V and 5 bases from J, leaving 9 bases between. This CDR3 comprises 12 residues. The CDR3 spells CASSQDTYGYTF. CDR3 in DNA: TGTGCCAGCAGCCAGGACACGTATGGCTACACCTTC.

The chain links TRBV12-5 to TRBJ2-1, with D possibly TRBD2 on 5 matching bases. Germline V CDR1 and CDR2: LGHNT, FRNRAP. The CDR3 totals 16 residues. Trimming removed 5 bases from V and 0 bases from J, with 14 bases in between. The CDR3, as DNA: TGTGCTAGTGGTGGGAGAAGCGATTCCTCCTACAATGAGCAGTTCTTC. Its translation: CASGGRSDSSYNEQFF. Together with reference TRBV12-5 and TRBJ2-1, the CDR3 gives the full variable domain: DARVTQTPRHKVTEMGQEVTMRCQPILGHNTVFWYRQTMMQGLELLAYFRNRAPLDDSGMPKDRFSAEMPDATLATLKIQPSEPRDSAVYFCASGGRSDSSYNEQFFGPGTRLTVL.

The rearrangement links TRBV19 to TRBJ2-3; D is unresolved. Trimming took off 6 bases at V and 0 bases at J, with 7 bases between the two ends. The germline gives CDR1 LNHDA, CDR2 SQIVND (reference sequence). The CDR3 contains 13 residues. CDR3 bases: TGTGCCAGTAGCGGCAGCAGCACAGATACGCAGTATTTT. Protein product: CASSGSSTDTQYF.

J is TRBJ2-3 and V is TRBV2, with D possibly being TRBD1 or TRBD2 (7 bases each). V dropped 10 bases and J dropped 4 bases, with 12 bases sitting between them. The CDR3 consists of 12 residues. Germline V lookup: CDR1 SNHLY, CDR2 FYNNEI. The DNA for the CDR3 is TGTGCCACCAGGGGGGGGGCAGATACGCAGTATTTT. Translation: CATRGGADTQYF.

This sequence joins TRBV28 and TRBJ1-2; 8 bases agree with TRBD1. CDR3 size: 12 residues. V lost 5 bases, J lost 8 bases, and 4 bases stayed unmatched. Germline CDR1 MDHEN, CDR2 SYDVKM. The chain's CDR3 is CASSNRDRGYTF. CDR3 in DNA: TGTGCCAGCAGTAACCGGGACAGGGGCTACACCTTC.

This chain connects TRBV5-1 to TRBJ2-7; perhaps TRBD1 as D (5 bases). V lost 5 bases, J lost 11 bases, and 14 bases lay in between. This CDR3 has 11 residues. The germline CDR1 and CDR2 sequences are SGHRS and YFSETQ. In DNA form, the CDR3 reads TGCGCCAGCAGAAACTCAGGGCTAAAGTACTTC. The encoded protein is CASRNSGLKYF.

The chain links TRBV9 to TRBJ2-1, with D possibly TRBD2 on 7 matching bases. Germline V CDR1 and CDR2: SGDLS, YYNGEE. The CDR3 is 17 amino acids. The V end was cut by 1 base, the J end by 0 bases, with 14 bases between. CDR3 nucleotides: TGTGCCAGCAGCGTAAACGGGGGGCGGCTCTCCTACAATGAGCAGTTCTTC. Protein product: CASSVNGGRLSYNEQFF.

The V gene is TRBV6-5, the J gene TRBJ2-7, with no clear D. The V end was cut by 6 bases, the J end by 2 bases, with 11 bases between. Germline loops: CDR1 MNHEY, CDR2 SVGAGI. The CDR3 has 13 amino acids. As DNA, the CDR3 is TGTGCCAGCAGCCCTGGGCCCACCTACGAGCAGTACTTC. Protein product: CASSPGPTYEQYF.

This clone appeared a single time. V is TRBV19 and J is TRBJ2-5; D gene uncertain. CDR3 length: 13 residues. Germline V CDR1 and CDR2: LNHDA, SQIVND (reference sequence). The V gene lost 5 bases and the J gene lost 5 bases, with 12 bases spanning the gap. The DNA of the CDR3 is TGTGCCAGTAGTTCCTCTGGGATGGAGACCCAGTACTTC. Amino acids: CASSSSGMETQYF.

As concerns this clone: This is likely an artifact of a read error, given a far larger clone one base away. Within the sample, other DNA sequences also encode this same CDR3. The chain has TRBV5-1 and TRBJ2-5; the D gene is possibly TRBD1 (5 bases). CDR1 is SGHRS and CDR2 is YFSETQ in the germline V gene. There are 15 residues in the CDR3. Trimming removed 5 bases from V and 4 bases from J, with 18 bases in between. The CDR3 spells CASSLTDSPAETQYF. The CDR3 bases are TGCGCCAGCAGTTTGACCGACAGTCCGGCAGAGACCCAGTACTTC.

This clone was counted a few times. The chain joins TRBV9 to TRBJ1-1; perhaps TRBD1 as D (6 bases). CDR1 SGDLS and CDR2 YYNGEE come from the germline V gene. V was clipped by 4 bases and J by 3 bases, with 10 bases between them. CDR3 length: 13 residues. The CDR3 sequence is CASSLGGDTEAFF. As DNA, the CDR3 is TGTGCCAGCAGCCTAGGGGGGGACACTGAAGCTTTCTTT.

This chain links TRBV25-1 with TRBJ2-7; D tentatively fits TRBD1 or TRBD2 (5 bases each). The V end lost 4 bases, the J end lost 6 bases, and 19 bases lay between the germline ends. Per germline, CDR1 MGHDK and CDR2 SYGVNS. The CDR3 runs 15 residues. The CDR3 sequence is CASSAPGPGSGEQYF. DNA of the CDR3: TGTGCCAGCAGTGCTCCGGGACCGGGGTCCGGCGAGCAGTACTTC.

The chain links TRBV14 to TRBJ1-2; unclear D gene. This CDR3 contains 13 residues. The germline V gene encodes CDR1 SGHDN and CDR2 FVKESK. V was shortened by 2 bases and J by 5 bases, with 9 bases between the two germline ends. CDR3 residues: CASSQSLGYGYTF. The CDR3 DNA follows: TGTGCCAGCAGCCAATCTTTAGGGTATGGCTACACCTTC. Filled out from reference TRBV14 and TRBJ1-2, the complete variable domain reads EAGVTQFPSHSVIEKGQTVTLRCDPISGHDNLYWYRRVMGKEIKFLLHFVKESKQDESGMPNNRFLAERTGGTYSTLKVQPAELEDSGVYFCASSQSLGYGYTFGSGTRLTVV.

Only a few counts were recorded for this clone. The chain carries TRBV19 and TRBJ1-5, with D possibly TRBD1 on 6 matching bases. CDR1 is LNHDA, CDR2 SQIVND, per germline (reference sequence). Trimming cost V 11 bases and J 7 bases, with 27 bases left between them. This CDR3 spans 16 amino acids. CDR3 residues: CAASSIVSRGTQPQHF. CDR3 DNA sequence: TGTGCCGCCAGTAGTATAGTATCGAGGGGGACCCAGCCCCAGCATTTT.

The V and J genes are TRBV19 and TRBJ1-3; 7 nucleotides agree with TRBD1. Trimming took 6 bases from V and 4 from J; bases not matched to a gene: 12. The CDR3 contains 16 residues. Germline CDR1 and CDR2: LNHDA and SQIVND (reference sequence). The DNA for the CDR3 is TGTGCCAGTAGAGTCGGGACAGCCACCCGGGGAAACACCATATATTTT. Amino acids: CASRVGTATRGNTIYF.

The V call is TRBV30, the J call TRBJ1-6; 7 bases are a match to TRBD1. Germline V gives CDR1 GTSNPN, CDR2 SVGIG (reference sequence). The CDR3 consists of 17 residues. V lost 6 bases to trimming and J lost 0 bases; unmatched junction nucleotides: 11. CDR3 in amino acids: CACSGGTMSSYNSPLHF. For the CDR3, the DNA is TGTGCCTGTTCAGGGGGAACTATGAGCTCCTATAATTCACCCCTCCACTTT.

V is TRBV10-2 and J is TRBJ1-1, with D perhaps matching TRBD1 (6 bases). V lost 5 bases, J lost 5 bases, and 12 bases lay in between. Germline V gene data show CDR1 as WSHSY and CDR2 as SAAADI. This CDR3 has 13 residues. Here the CDR3 DNA reads TGCGCCAGCAGTAAACAGGGCGGTACTGAAGCTTTCTTT. Translated, it gives CASSKQGGTEAFF.

The V and J genes are TRBV2 and TRBJ1-1; 8 bases are shared with TRBD1. Trimming cost V 7 bases and J 0 bases; bases outside gene matches: 4. CDR3 length equals 14 residues. Germline V CDR1 and CDR2: SNHLY, FYNNEI. CDR3 residues: CASNPDRVNTEAFF. Written as DNA, the CDR3 is TGTGCCAGCAACCCGGACAGGGTGAACACTGAAGCTTTCTTT. The full variable domain, completed using reference TRBV2 and TRBJ1-1, is EPEVTQTPSHQVTQMGQEVILRCVPISNHLYFYWYRQILGQKVEFLVSFYNNEISEKSEIFDDQFSVERPDGSNFTLKIRSTKLEDSAMYFCASNPDRVNTEAFFGQGTRLTVV.

This clone was seen only once. CDR3 DNA: TGCGCCAGCAGCCCCGCGGCAGGCTCAACTGAAGCTTTCTTT. This codes for CASSPAAGSTEAFF. This sequence joins TRBV5-1 and TRBJ1-1; no reliable D call. The length of the CDR3 is 14 residues. CDR1 and CDR2 from the germline V gene are SGHRS and YFSETQ. V lost 4 bases to trimming and J lost 5 bases, with 15 bases between them.

V is TRBV9 and J is TRBJ2-7; 7 positions agree with TRBD1. Germline CDR1 SGDLS, CDR2 YYNGEE. The V gene end was trimmed by 3 bases and the J gene end by 3 bases; junction bases not matched to a gene: 12. This CDR3 region has 16 residues. As DNA, the CDR3 is TGTGCCAGCAGCGGATTCTTGGACAGGCTCAACTACGAGCAGTACTTC. This encodes CASSGFLDRLNYEQYF.

As to this clone: Other DNA variants within this sample encode the same CDR3. The chain has TRBV5-1 and TRBJ2-3; D gene uncertain. CDR1 and CDR2 (germline): SGHRS, YFSETQ. CDR3 length equals 15 residues. Trimming took 0 bases from V and 0 from J, leaving 8 bases between them. CDR3 sequence (DNA): TGCGCCAGCAGCTTGGGCCAGGCGAGCACAGATACGCAGTATTTT. Translating gives CASSLGQASTDTQYF.

This clone was seen at least ten times. The chain employs TRBV7-9 and TRBJ2-5; TRBD2 aligns across 10 bases. CDR3 length: 18 residues. The trim removed 0 bases at V and 7 bases at J, leaving 14 bases unmatched. Germline CDR1 reads SEHNR; CDR2 reads FQNEAQ (reference sequence). The CDR3 here is CASSLATSGRANRGTQYF. The CDR3 DNA reads as TGTGCCAGCAGCTTAGCAACGAGCGGGAGGGCTAATCGGGGGACCCAGTACTTC.

V is TRBV2 and J is TRBJ2-7; 11 bases are shared with TRBD1. Germline CDR1 reads SNHLY; CDR2 reads FYNNEI. The ends lost 7 bases at V and 2 bases at J; junction bases unmatched: 4. The CDR3 is 14 amino acids. CDR3 amino acids: CASTGQGAPYEQYF. Written as DNA, the CDR3 is TGTGCCAGCACTGGACAGGGGGCCCCCTACGAGCAGTACTTC.

This clone appeared a single time. The chain is built from TRBV6-5 and TRBJ1-6; D possibly corresponds to TRBD1 (6 bases). The V gene's germline CDR1 is MNHEY and CDR2 SVGAGI. The germline V and J ends were trimmed by 5 bases and 10 bases, with 15 bases remaining between them. CDR3 length: 14 amino acids. CDR3 protein: CASSHKGVGSPLHF. In DNA, the CDR3 is TGTGCCAGCAGTCACAAGGGGGTCGGCTCACCCCTCCACTTT.

Concerning this clone itself: This is likely an artifact of a read error, given a far larger clone one base away. The V and J genes are TRBV18 and TRBJ1-5; perhaps D is TRBD1 or TRBD2 (5 bases each). Gene TRBJ2-3 matches the end of the DNA better, so the J call may be wrong. CDR1 and CDR2 (germline): KGHSH, LQKENI. This CDR3 comprises 13 residues. CDR3 nucleotide sequence: TGTGCCAGCTCACCACGAGGGGAACAGCCCCAGTATTTT. Translation gives CASSPRGEQPQYF.